This passage covers 26 T cell receptor beta chains from one sample sequenced in a study of OX40 agonist ivuxolimab in advanced cancers. The table came from immunoSEQ multiplex PCR; TCRdb's copy has only in-frame clones and leaves some out. The repertoire consists of about 69,000 clones, with less than 90% occurring once and the leading ten covering 7.5% to 9%. The specimen was CD4+ or CD8+ T cells sorted from blood, collected in a trial of the OX40 agonist ivuxolimab. The source is an adult with an advanced solid tumor such as melanoma, head and neck, liver or kidney cancer.

The rearrangement joins TRBV10-2 to TRBJ2-2; 9 bases fit TRBD2. CDR1 is WSHSY, CDR2 SAAADI, per germline. The V segment lost 6 bases and the J segment 5 bases; nucleotides outside the gene matches: 4. This CDR3 contains 14 residues. CDR3 sequence: CASRGLALTGELFF. The CDR3 DNA reads as TGCGCCAGCAGGGGACTAGCCTTAACCGGGGAGCTGTTTTTT.

This rearrangement joins TRBV10-3 to TRBJ1-1, with D possibly being TRBD1 (5 bases). CDR1 ENHRY and CDR2 SYGVKD come from the germline V gene. The ends were cut back, 8 bases at V and 1 base at J, with 11 bases in the middle. This CDR3 region has 13 residues. The chain's CDR3 is CAIAAGPNTEAFF. Written as DNA, the CDR3 is TGTGCCATCGCAGCGGGGCCGAACACTGAAGCTTTCTTT.

The rearrangement uses TRBV6-5 and TRBJ2-7; D perhaps matches TRBD1 (6 bases). Germline-derived CDR1 and CDR2 are MNHEY and SVGAGI. The V and J ends lost 8 bases and 3 bases respectively, with 14 bases between them. CDR3 size: 13 residues. The CDR3 DNA follows: TGTGCCAGCTCAAGGCGCAGGGGCTACGAGCAGTACTTC. Its protein product is CASSRRRGYEQYF.

This clone was detected a few times. The chain has TRBV19 and TRBJ2-1; TRBD1 might be the D (6 bases). Germline V CDR1 and CDR2: LNHDA, SQIVND (reference sequence). Between the trimmed V and J ends, which lost 3 bases and 6 bases, there was a span of 12 bases. CDR3 size: 14 residues. CDR3 loop: CASSIQGFTNEQFF. The CDR3 DNA is TGTGCCAGTAGTATTCAGGGGTTCACCAATGAGCAGTTCTTC.

The V gene is TRBV4-3, the J gene TRBJ2-5; possibly TRBD1 for D (5 bases). Looked up from germline, CDR1 is LGHNA and CDR2 is YSLEER. The CDR3 length is 15 residues. Trimming took off 2 bases at V and 5 bases at J, with 15 bases between the two ends. The CDR3 loop is CASSQTFTPGETQYF. Here the CDR3 DNA reads TGCGCCAGCAGCCAAACCTTCACCCCAGGGGAGACCCAGTACTTC.

The V gene is TRBV11-2, the J gene TRBJ2-1, with 10 bases matching TRBD2. Germline CDR1 reads SGHAT; CDR2 reads FQNNGV. V was clipped by 5 bases and J by 2 bases; unmatched bases: 3. This CDR3 contains 15 residues. DNA of the CDR3: TGTGCCAGCAGCCAGACTAGCGGGCCCTACAATGAGCAGTTCTTC. This translates into CASSQTSGPYNEQFF.

A single count supports this clone. The chain employs TRBV7-2 and TRBJ1-5; possibly TRBD1 for D (6 bases). CDR3 length: 15 residues. The germline V gene encodes CDR1 SGHTA and CDR2 FQGNSA. V lost 4 bases and J 2 bases, leaving 12 bases between the germline ends. The CDR3 sequence: CASSSDSARNQPQHF. The CDR3 DNA is TGTGCCAGCAGCTCGGACAGTGCACGCAATCAGCCCCAGCATTTT.

The V call is TRBV4-3, the J call TRBJ2-2; TRBD1 matches 7 bases. After removal of 0 bases from V and 1 base from J, the junction contained 5 bases not matched to a gene. Per the germline V gene, CDR1 is LGHNA and CDR2 is YSLEER. This CDR3 is built from 17 residues. This CDR3 reads CASSQDEGTVNTGELFF. The CDR3 DNA reads TGCGCCAGCAGCCAAGATGAGGGGACAGTGAACACCGGGGAGCTGTTTTTT.

This chain links TRBV5-6 with TRBJ2-5; 10 bases fit TRBD1. Germline trimming cut 2 bases from V and 4 bases from J; bases unmatched to any gene: 5. This CDR3 is built from 15 residues. Looked up from germline, CDR1 is SGHDT and CDR2 is YYEEEE. The CDR3 bases are TGTGCCAGCAGCTTCATGACAGGGGGCGCAGAGACCCAGTACTTC. Its translation: CASSFMTGGAETQYF.

This sequence joins TRBV28 and TRBJ2-1; D is unresolved. Trimming took off 3 bases at V and 6 bases at J, with 15 bases between the two ends. CDR1 is MDHEN and CDR2 is SYDVKM in the germline V gene. The CDR3 runs 15 residues. CDR3 nucleotides: TGTGCCAGCAGTTTTAAAGGAGCCTGGAGCAATGAGCAGTTCTTC. Translating gives CASSFKGAWSNEQFF.

The V gene is TRBV2, the J gene TRBJ1-5; TRBD1 aligns across 7 bases. The CDR3 spans 14 residues. V lost 4 bases, J lost 5 bases, and 5 bases stayed unmatched. In germline, CDR1 is SNHLY, CDR2 FYNNEI. The CDR3 region has the DNA TGTGCCAGCAGTGCGGACAGGAGCGATCAGCCCCAGCATTTT. It specifies CASSADRSDQPQHF.

The chain joins TRBV7-9 to TRBJ2-3; 10 positions match TRBD2. Germline V gene data show CDR1 as SEHNR and CDR2 as FQNEAQ (reference sequence). The CDR3 has 15 amino acids. The V gene end was trimmed by 4 bases and the J gene end by 6 bases; junction bases not matched to a gene: 7. Here the CDR3 DNA reads TGTGCCAGCAGCTCTTCCGGGACTAGCGTTGATACGCAGTATTTT. Translating gives CASSSSGTSVDTQYF.

The rearrangement joins TRBV5-4 to TRBJ1-2, with 8 bases aligning to TRBD1. This CDR3 spans 13 amino acids. Looked up from germline, CDR1 is SGHNT and CDR2 is YYREEE (reference sequence). V was pared by 3 bases and J by 7 bases, with 5 bases of the junction left unmatched. CDR3 sequence reads: CASSWDRPGGYTF. The CDR3 nucleotides read TGTGCCAGCAGCTGGGACAGGCCGGGTGGCTACACCTTC.

The gene calls are TRBV30 and TRBJ2-7; 7 bases are shared with TRBD1. Looked up from germline, CDR1 is GTSNPN and CDR2 is SVGIG (reference sequence). CDR3 length: 14 residues. V was pared by 1 base and J by 5 bases, with 8 bases of the junction left unmatched. The CDR3 here is CAWSGDRVYDEQYF. The DNA for the CDR3 is TGTGCCTGGAGTGGTGACAGGGTATACGACGAGCAGTACTTC.

This clone was observed a single time. The CDR3 protein is CASSLVGLTYEQYF. CDR3 nucleotides: TGTGCCAGCAGCTTGGTGGGTTTGACTTACGAGCAGTACTTC. The chain combines TRBV5-8 with TRBJ2-5; D gene ambiguous. The DNA end favors TRBJ2-7, so the J call may be wrong. CDR1 and CDR2 from the germline V gene are SGHTS and YDEGEE. The CDR3 has 14 residues.

This chain links TRBV5-4 with TRBJ2-1; D remains ambiguous. CDR1 and CDR2 from the germline V gene are SGHNT and YYREEE (reference sequence). V was clipped by 0 bases and J by 0 bases, with 7 bases between them. The CDR3 spans 15 residues. The CDR3 DNA reads TGTGCCAGCAGCTTGGCGGCCGGCTCCTACAATGAGCAGTTCTTC. It specifies CASSLAAGSYNEQFF.

This chain links TRBV5-4 with TRBJ2-5, with TRBD1 matching over 10 bases. Germline V CDR1 and CDR2: SGHNT, YYREEE (reference sequence). There are 14 residues in the CDR3. The ends lost 4 bases at V and 4 bases at J; junction bases unmatched: 4. The CDR3 bases are TGTGCCAGCAGCGGACAGGGGGGAGTAGAGACCCAGTACTTC. It encodes CASSGQGGVETQYF. The variable domain in full, completed from reference TRBV5-4 and TRBJ2-5, reads ETGVTQSPTHLIKTRGQQVTLRCSSQSGHNTVSWYQQALGQGPQFIFQYYREEENGRGNFPPRFSGLQFPNYSSELNVNALELDDSALYLCASSGQGGVETQYFGPGTRLLVL.

The chain links TRBV2 to TRBJ2-5; possible D gene TRBD1, 6 bases. This CDR3 is 14 amino acids long. The germline V and J ends were trimmed by 8 bases and 5 bases, with 18 bases remaining between them. Per the germline V gene, CDR1 is SNHLY and CDR2 is FYNNEI. CDR3 bases: TGTGCCAGCGAGCCAGGGGTGATAGGGGAGACCCAGTACTTC. This translates into CASEPGVIGETQYF.

The chain employs TRBV28 and TRBJ1-2; possibly TRBD1 for D (5 bases). This CDR3 is built from 14 residues. The germline V gene encodes CDR1 MDHEN and CDR2 SYDVKM. V was pared by 7 bases and J by 0 bases, with 12 bases between. The CDR3 DNA reads as TGTGCCAGCAATCGAGGGACTTCTAACTATGGCTACACCTTC. Amino acid sequence: CASNRGTSNYGYTF.

This clone occurred a few times. CDR3 residues: CASSEADGGKLFF. The CDR3 DNA reads TGTGCCAGCAGTGAGGCTGATGGGGGAAAACTGTTTTTT. The V gene is TRBV2, the J gene TRBJ1-4; D perhaps matches TRBD1 (5 bases). This CDR3 is built from 13 residues. With 3 bases removed from V and 10 bases from J, the gap between germline ends came to 12 bases. Germline V CDR1 and CDR2: SNHLY, FYNNEI.

The CDR3 here is CASSLQAAGSGNTIYF. CDR3 DNA sequence: TGTGCCAGCAGCCTCCAGGCCGCAGGGTCGGGAAACACCATATATTTT. The chain recombines TRBV7-8 with TRBJ1-3, with D maybe TRBD1 (5 bases). The CDR3 sequence is 16 residues long. Per germline, CDR1 SGHVS and CDR2 FQNEAQ. Between the trimmed V and J ends, which lost 5 bases and 4 bases, there was a span of 18 bases.

The V gene is TRBV29-1, the J gene TRBJ2-1, with TRBD1 identical over 9 bases. Trimming at V came to 5 bases and at J to 0 bases, leaving 2 bases not matched to a gene. The germline gives CDR1 SQVTM, CDR2 ANQGSEA. CDR3 length: 14 amino acids. This CDR3 is CSVRTGASYNEQFF. CDR3 sequence (DNA): TGCAGCGTTCGGACAGGGGCCTCCTACAATGAGCAGTTCTTC.

This clone came up once. The V gene is TRBV6-5, the J gene TRBJ2-1, with 9 bases fitting TRBD2. The CDR3 contains 15 residues. Germline-derived CDR1 and CDR2 are MNHEY and SVGAGI. V lost 5 bases to trimming and J lost 1 base; unmatched junction nucleotides: 3. The CDR3 DNA is TGTGCCAGCAGTCCCCTAGCGGGGTCCTACAATGAGCAGTTCTTC. Residues: CASSPLAGSYNEQFF.

This sequence joins TRBV2 and TRBJ1-2; the D is unclear. CDR1 is SNHLY and CDR2 is FYNNEI in the germline V gene. Trimming cost V 6 bases and J 8 bases, with 19 bases left between them. The CDR3 sequence is 14 residues long. The CDR3 sequence is CASRAGPRTAGYTF. The CDR3, as DNA: TGTGCCAGCAGGGCCGGGCCTCGAACTGCAGGCTACACCTTC.

This sequence joins TRBV5-6 and TRBJ2-3; D remains ambiguous. Germline CDR1 is SGHDT and CDR2 is YYEEEE. The CDR3 runs 12 residues. V was clipped by 4 bases and J by 0 bases, with 3 bases between them. This CDR3 reads CASSLSTDTQYF. The CDR3, as DNA: TGTGCCAGCAGCCTCAGCACAGATACGCAGTATTTT.

This clone has a handful of counts. Other DNA sequences in this specimen translate into the identical CDR3. The chain's CDR3 is CASSPTGGFADTQYF. The CDR3 DNA is TGCGCCAGCAGTCCGACAGGGGGCTTCGCAGATACGCAGTATTTT. The chain combines TRBV4-3 with TRBJ2-3; 10 bases line up with TRBD1. CDR3 size: 15 residues. Trimming cost V 6 bases and J 4 bases; bases outside gene matches: 7. The germline gives CDR1 LGHNA, CDR2 YSLEER.